This T cell receptor beta chain stems from a study of early T cells in non-severe SARS-CoV-2 infection. Turning to the study itself: Sequencing used unsorted whole-blood bulk RNA, so chains lack pairing.

Individual cDNA molecules were tagged with unique molecular identifiers. Each CDR3 protein is one row after TCRdb ran MiXCR on the 5' RACE reads. The sample yields approximately 71,000 distinct CDR3 sequences, roughly an eighth seen once. This clonotype has more than one count but fewer than ten. What it binds is not known. Study-level findings and limits: Matches to VDJdb favored anti-spike CD8 responses and missed private and CD4 specificities.

What was sequenced was whole blood. This clonotype originated in an adult who was a healthcare worker with PCR-confirmed SARS-CoV-2 infection or an uninfected control (not recorded which).

The CDR3 is CASSSSPGAAYEQYF. CDR3 bases: TGTGCCAGCAGTTCCTCCCCGGGGGCGGCTTACGAGCAGTACTTC. The rearrangement uses TRBV27 and TRBJ2-7; D is possibly TRBD1 or TRBD2 (6 bases each). There are 15 residues in the CDR3. The V end was cut by 4 bases, the J end by 4 bases, with 17 bases between. Germline assignment: CDR1 MNHEY and CDR2 SMNVEV (reference sequence).